This record covers a single T cell receptor (beta chain). Trimming took 8 bases from V and 4 from J, leaving 20 bases between them. CDR3 length: 16 residues. CDR1 is MNHEY and CDR2 is SMNVEV in the germline V gene (reference sequence). Amplification of TCR beta used genomic DNA extracted from peripheral blood. This record belongs to a study of T cell repertoires in aging, cancer and after chemotherapy. Multiplex touch-down PCR with TRB-A/B primers amplified rearranged V-D-J TRB sequences. TCRdb independently ran MiXCR on the multiplex PCR reads; one entry per CDR3 protein. The sample includes about 5,100 distinct CDR3 sequences, roughly 29% of them seen just once.

This rearrangement joins TRBV27 to TRBJ1-4, with a tentative D call TRBD1 (6 bases). The source material was blood. The source of this sequence is a human donor with a solid tumor. The CDR3 nucleotides read TGTGCCAGCCGCCCTCTAGGAGGGGGAAGTAATGAAAAACTGTTTTTT. Protein sequence: CASRPLGGGSNEKLFF.